This TCR beta chain is drawn from a study of blood T cell repertoires in COVID-19. Profiled with immunoSEQ multiplex PCR; TCRdb holds only in-frame clones, not every one. The sample carries 450,000 or so clones, 85% to 90% recorded once. CDR3 length equals 16 residues. V lost 6 bases, J lost 1 base, and 9 bases stayed unmatched. Germline V gene sequence: CDR1 SGHVS, CDR2 FQNEAQ. V and J are TRBV7-8 and TRBJ1-1; 9 nucleotides line up with TRBD1. The sequenced sample consisted of peripheral blood. The clonotype was recovered from a man younger than 35 with COVID-19, enrolled during active disease. The CDR3: CASRPKRQGGNTEAFF. DNA of the CDR3: TGTGCCAGCAGGCCTAAGAGACAGGGGGGGAACACTGAAGCTTTCTTT. The full variable domain, rest sourced from reference TRBV7-8 and TRBJ1-1, is GAGVSQSPRYKVAKRGQDVALRCDPISGHVSLFWYQQALGQGPEFLTYFQNEAQLDKSGLPSDRFFAERPEGSVSTLKIQRTQQEDSAVYLCASRPKRQGGNTEAFFGQGTRLTVV.